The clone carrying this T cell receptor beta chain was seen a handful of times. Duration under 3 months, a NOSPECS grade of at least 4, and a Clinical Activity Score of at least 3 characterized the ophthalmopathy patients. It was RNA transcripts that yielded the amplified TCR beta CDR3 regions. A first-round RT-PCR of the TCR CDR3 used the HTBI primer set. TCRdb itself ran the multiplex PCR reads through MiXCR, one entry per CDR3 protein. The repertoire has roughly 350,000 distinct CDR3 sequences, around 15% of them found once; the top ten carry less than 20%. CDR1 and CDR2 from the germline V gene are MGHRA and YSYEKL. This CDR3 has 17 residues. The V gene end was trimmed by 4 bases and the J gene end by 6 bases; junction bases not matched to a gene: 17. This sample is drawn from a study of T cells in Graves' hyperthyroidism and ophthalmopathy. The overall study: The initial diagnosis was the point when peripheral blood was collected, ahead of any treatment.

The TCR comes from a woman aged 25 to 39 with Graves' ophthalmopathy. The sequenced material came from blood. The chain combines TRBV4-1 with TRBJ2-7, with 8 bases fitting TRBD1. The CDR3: CASSPRTATGALGEQYF. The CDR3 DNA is TGCGCCAGCAGCCCCCGTACGGCGACAGGGGCGCTGGGCGAGCAGTACTTC.